The T cell receptor (beta chain) under discussion was sequenced for a study of blood T cell repertoires in COVID-19. The overall study: T cells, B-cell-depleted T cells, or PBMCs supplied cDNA or gDNA.

The method was immunoSEQ multiplex PCR; TCRdb's version includes in-frame clones alone and lacks a portion of them. The profile shows around 80,000 clones, more than 60% of them singletons. CDR1 is ENHRY, CDR2 SYGVKD, per germline. CDR3 length: 15 amino acids. Germline trimming cut 3 bases from V and 0 bases from J; bases unmatched to any gene: 2. Sequences were obtained from peripheral blood. The receptor was derived from a woman aged 80 or over with active or convalescent COVID-19. The rearrangement joins TRBV10-3 to TRBJ2-1; TRBD1 matches at 7 bases. Here the CDR3 reads CAISEQGSSYNEQFF. The CDR3 bases are TGTGCCATCAGTGAACAGGGGAGCTCCTACAATGAGCAGTTCTTC.